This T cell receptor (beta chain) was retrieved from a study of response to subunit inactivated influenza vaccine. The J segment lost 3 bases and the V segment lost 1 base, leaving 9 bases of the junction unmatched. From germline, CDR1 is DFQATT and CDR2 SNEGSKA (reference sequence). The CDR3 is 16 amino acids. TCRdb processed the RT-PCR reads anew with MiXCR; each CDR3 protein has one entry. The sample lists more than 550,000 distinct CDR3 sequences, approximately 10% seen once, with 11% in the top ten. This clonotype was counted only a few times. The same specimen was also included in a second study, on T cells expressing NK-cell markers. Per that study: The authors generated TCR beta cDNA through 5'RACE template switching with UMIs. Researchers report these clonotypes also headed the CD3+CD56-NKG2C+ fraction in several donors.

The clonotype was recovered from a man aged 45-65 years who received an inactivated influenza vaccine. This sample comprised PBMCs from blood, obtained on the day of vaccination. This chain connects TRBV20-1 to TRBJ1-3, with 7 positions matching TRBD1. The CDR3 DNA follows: TGCAGTGCTAGAGGGAGAGGGGGCACAGTTGGAAACACCATATATTTT. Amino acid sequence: CSARGRGGTVGNTIYF.